Listed below are T cell receptor beta chains from one sample, sequenced in a study of neurological immune-mediated disorders. TCRdb fed the 5' RACE reads into MiXCR, producing one record per CDR3 protein. The sample carries approximately 46,000 distinct CDR3 sequences, 8% to 10% recorded once. The source material was PBMCs. These receptors all stem from a woman in her forties in good health. Each CDR3 is given with its conserved first and last residue. A D gene is named only where the DNA matches it firmly. A clone size is listed for some rows: how often the clone was seen (once, few, many), or a class if it is expanded.

d_call | j_call | clone_size | cdr3_length | v_call | cdr3_aa | cdr3_nt
- | TRBJ2-1 | many | 11 | TRBV18 | CASSQHNEQFF | TGTGCCAGCTCACAGCACAATGAGCAGTTCTTC
- | TRBJ2-4 | many | 16 | TRBV5-1 | CASSSASGLAKNIQYF | TGCGCCAGCAGCAGCGCCAGCGGCCTAGCCAAAAACATTCAGTACTTC
TRBD1 | TRBJ2-1 | many | 15 | TRBV12-3/TRBV12-4 | CASSLGGGRYNEQFF | TGTGCCAGCAGTTTAGGAGGGGGCCGCTACAATGAGCAGTTCTTC
TRBD1 | TRBJ1-1 | many | 14 | TRBV10-2 | CASSPGTEGAEAFF | TGCGCCAGCAGCCCCGGGACAGAGGGGGCTGAAGCTTTCTTT
TRBD1 | TRBJ1-4 | many | 17 | TRBV6-6 | CASSTNPPGQRMKKLFF | TGTGCCAGCAGTACTAACCCGCCGGGACAGAGAATGAAAAAACTGTTTTTT
- | TRBJ2-4 | many | 15 | TRBV27 | CASSPRGGLKNIQYF | TGTGCCAGCAGTCCCAGGGGGGGCCTCAAAAACATTCAGTACTTC
- | TRBJ2-2 | many | 13 | TRBV7-2 | CASSLPNTGELFF | TGTGCCAGCAGCTTACCTAACACCGGGGAGCTGTTTTTT
- | TRBJ1-1 | few | 15 | TRBV5-1 | CASSWGGRENTEAFF | TGCGCCAGCAGCTGGGGGGGTCGGGAGAACACTGAAGCTTTCTTT
- | TRBJ1-1 | many | 14 | TRBV6-6 | CASSPPEGNTEAFF | TGTGCCAGCAGCCCCCCAGAGGGAAACACTGAAGCTTTCTTT
- | TRBJ2-1 | - | 13 | TRBV29-1 | CSGPRDADNEQFF | TGCAGCGGCCCCCGGGACGCTGATAATGAGCAGTTCTTC
- | TRBJ1-4 | many | 14 | TRBV20-1 | CSARGTGTEEKLFF | TGCAGTGCTAGAGGCACCGGGACGGAGGAAAAACTGTTTTTT
- | TRBJ2-7 | - | 12 | TRBV20-1 | CSAREGTYEQYF | TGCAGTGCTAGAGAAGGAACCTACGAGCAGTACTTC
- | TRBJ2-3 | many | 13 | TRBV7-2 | CASSPQRGDTQYF | TGTGCCAGCAGCCCACAAAGGGGAGATACGCAGTATTTT
TRBD1 | TRBJ2-7 | many | 14 | TRBV29-1 | CSVAGQGGGYEQYF | TGCAGCGTGGCGGGACAGGGTGGGGGCTACGAGCAGTACTTC
TRBD2 | TRBJ2-3 | many | 15 | TRBV12-3/TRBV12-4 | CASSLAGAGSDTQYF | TGTGCCAGCAGCTTAGCGGGAGCGGGGTCAGATACGCAGTATTTT
- | TRBJ2-1 | many | 12 | TRBV20-1 | CSARGTYGEQFF | TGCAGTGCTAGGGGGACTTACGGTGAGCAGTTCTTC
TRBD1 | TRBJ2-1 | many | 15 | TRBV7-2 | CASSFAAGGQNEQFF | TGTGCCAGCAGCTTCGCGGCAGGGGGCCAGAATGAGCAGTTCTTC
- | TRBJ2-2 | many | 16 | TRBV5-1 | CASSWAGTPNTGELFF | TGCGCCAGCAGCTGGGCCGGGACTCCGAACACCGGGGAGCTGTTTTTT
- | TRBJ2-1 | many | 15 | TRBV5-1 | CASSLESGSYNEQFF | TGCGCCAGCAGCTTGGAGTCTGGCTCCTACAATGAGCAGTTCTTC
- | TRBJ2-2 | many | 15 | TRBV5-1 | CASSPTQGLAGELFF | TGCGCCAGCAGCCCCACCCAGGGGCTGGCCGGGGAGCTGTTTTTT